This T cell receptor beta chain was captured in a study of cytomegalovirus exposure and HLA in healthy donors. This clone was seen only a few times. 13 Jbeta primers and 60 Vbeta primers were used for the PCR. TCRdb keeps only in-frame clones here, not all; method: immunoSEQ multiplex PCR. The table records 150,000 or so clones, over 60% of them present only once. CDR3 length equals 16 residues. Germline-derived CDR1 and CDR2 are LNHNV and YYDKDF (reference sequence). Trimming cost V 0 bases and J 4 bases; bases outside gene matches: 8. Sequenced: PBMCs. The sequence derives from a woman under 30 in good health and CMV-seronegative. The J gene is TRBJ1-1, the V gene TRBV15, with TRBD1 matching over 7 bases. This CDR3 reads CATSREGGHRGTEAFF. The CDR3 DNA sequence: TGTGCCACCAGCAGAGAAGGGGGACACAGGGGCACTGAAGCTTTCTTT. Complete variable domain (other parts from reference TRBV15 and TRBJ1-1): DAMVIQNPRYQVTQFGKPVTLSCSQTLNHNVMYWYQQKSSQAPKLLFHYYDKDFNNEADTPDNFQSRRPNTSFCFLDIRSPGLGDTAMYLCATSREGGHRGTEAFFGQGTRLTVV.